The source of this TCR beta chain is a study of T cells in Graves' hyperthyroidism and ophthalmopathy. The CDR3 is made up of 16 amino acids. V lost 5 bases to trimming and J lost 1 base, with 17 bases between them. The germline V gene encodes CDR1 SEHNR and CDR2 FQNEAQ (reference sequence). Stable hyperthyroidism: no ophthalmopathy progression over 18 months of follow-up. Disease duration under 2 months; hyperthyroidism patients were aged 18 to 65. TCR beta CDR3 regions were amplified from RNA transcripts. First-round RT-PCR of the TCR CDR3 relied on the HTBI primer set. TCRdb re-called the multiplex PCR reads through MiXCR, storing one row per CDR3 protein. Among hundreds of thousands of distinct CDR3 sequences listed, 12% to 15% were seen once.

The chain employs TRBV7-9 and TRBJ2-5; D may correspond to TRBD1 or TRBD2 (6 bases each). This receptor was obtained from a woman aged 18-30 years with Graves' hyperthyroidism. Sample: blood. The CDR3 loop is CASSPFRGGTQETQYF. CDR3 DNA: TGTGCCAGCAGCCCCTTCAGGGGAGGCACCCAAGAGACCCAGTACTTC.